Listed below are T cell receptor beta chains from one sample, sequenced in a study of blood T cell repertoires in COVID-19. Assay used: immunoSEQ multiplex PCR; TCRdb lists only in-frame clones, some missing. This table has hundreds of thousands of clones, approximately 88% appearing once. Material: peripheral blood. The receptors come from a woman in her twenties or thirties with acute or convalescent COVID-19. Each CDR3 is given with its conserved first and last residue. The order of the fields is D gene, clone size, V gene, J gene, CDR3 protein, CDR3 DNA. D genes are given only for firm matches. Not every row has a clone size; where given, it reads once, few, many or a size class.

d_call: TRBD2
clone_size: once
v_call: TRBV7-2
j_call: TRBJ2-7
cdr3_aa: CASSLEGGRGSYEQYF
cdr3_nt: TGTGCCAGCAGCTTAGAGGGCGGGAGGGGTTCCTACGAGCAGTACTTC

d_call: -
clone_size: -
v_call: TRBV12-3/TRBV12-4
j_call: TRBJ2-3
cdr3_aa: CASSLRDTQYF
cdr3_nt: TGTGCCAGCAGTTTGCGTGATACGCAGTATTTT

d_call: TRBD1
clone_size: -
v_call: TRBV7-9
j_call: TRBJ1-5
cdr3_aa: CASSDSGTVGNQPQHF
cdr3_nt: TGTGCCAGCAGTGATTCCGGGACAGTAGGAAATCAGCCCCAGCATTTT

d_call: -
clone_size: -
v_call: TRBV7-8
j_call: TRBJ2-7
cdr3_aa: CASSRTGENEQYF
cdr3_nt: TGTGCCAGCAGCCGGACCGGGGAGAACGAGCAGTACTTC

d_call: TRBD1
clone_size: -
v_call: TRBV10-3
j_call: TRBJ2-3
cdr3_aa: CAIRGQGNTDTQYF
cdr3_nt: TGTGCCATCAGAGGACAGGGGAACACAGATACGCAGTATTTT

d_call: TRBD2
clone_size: once
v_call: TRBV30
j_call: TRBJ2-7
cdr3_aa: CAWTGETSGRATREQYF
cdr3_nt: TGTGCCTGGACCGGTGAGACTAGCGGGAGGGCTACCCGTGAGCAGTACTTC

d_call: TRBD1
clone_size: -
v_call: TRBV19
j_call: TRBJ1-3
cdr3_aa: CASRTGDLSGNTIYF
cdr3_nt: TGTGCCAGTAGGACAGGGGACCTCTCTGGAAACACCATATATTTT

d_call: -
clone_size: -
v_call: TRBV11-3
j_call: TRBJ2-1
cdr3_aa: CASNLGAAVEQFF
cdr3_nt: TGTGCCAGCAATTTAGGGGCCGCGGTAGAGCAGTTCTTC

d_call: TRBD1
clone_size: -
v_call: TRBV19
j_call: TRBJ1-2
cdr3_aa: CASSGQGVNYGYTF
cdr3_nt: TGTGCCAGTAGCGGACAGGGTGTCAATTATGGCTACACCTTC

d_call: -
clone_size: -
v_call: TRBV7-2
j_call: TRBJ2-7
cdr3_aa: CASSLKAGTMNYEQYF
cdr3_nt: TGTGCCAGCAGCTTAAAAGCGGGCACGATGAACTACGAGCAGTACTTC

d_call: -
clone_size: -
v_call: TRBV21-1
j_call: TRBJ1-3
cdr3_aa: CASSKDSSGNTIYF
cdr3_nt: TGTGCCAGCAGCAAAGACAGCTCTGGAAACACCATATATTTT

d_call: -
clone_size: -
v_call: TRBV12-5
j_call: TRBJ1-5
cdr3_aa: CASGLGGVLNQPQHF
cdr3_nt: TGTGCTAGTGGTCTGGGGGGGGTCCTCAATCAGCCCCAGCATTTT

d_call: -
clone_size: -
v_call: TRBV28
j_call: TRBJ2-2
cdr3_aa: CASSLLGVGELFF
cdr3_nt: TGTGCCAGCAGTTTATTAGGGGTCGGGGAGCTGTTTTTT

d_call: TRBD1
clone_size: -
v_call: TRBV11-3
j_call: TRBJ2-5
cdr3_aa: CASSLGGGEETQYF
cdr3_nt: TGTGCCAGCAGCTTAGGAGGGGGCGAAGAGACCCAGTACTTC

d_call: -
clone_size: -
v_call: TRBV3-1/TRBV3-2
j_call: TRBJ2-7
cdr3_aa: CASSQGFGGAYEQYF
cdr3_nt: TGTGCCAGCAGCCAAGGGTTTGGTGGAGCCTACGAGCAGTACTTC

d_call: -
clone_size: -
v_call: TRBV6-1
j_call: TRBJ2-1
cdr3_aa: CASTPFASSYNEQFF
cdr3_nt: TGTGCCAGCACCCCGTTCGCCAGCTCCTACAATGAGCAGTTCTTC

d_call: -
clone_size: -
v_call: TRBV6-5
j_call: TRBJ2-3
cdr3_aa: CASTMAGTDTQYF
cdr3_nt: TGTGCCAGCACCATGGCGGGCACAGATACGCAGTATTTT

d_call: -
clone_size: once
v_call: TRBV19
j_call: TRBJ2-7
cdr3_aa: CASSVENEQYF
cdr3_nt: TGTGCCAGTAGTGTGGAGAACGAGCAGTACTTC

d_call: TRBD1
clone_size: -
v_call: TRBV19
j_call: TRBJ2-3
cdr3_aa: CASSIEGQGVTDTQYF
cdr3_nt: TGTGCCAGTAGTATAGAAGGACAGGGGGTCACAGATACGCAGTATTTT